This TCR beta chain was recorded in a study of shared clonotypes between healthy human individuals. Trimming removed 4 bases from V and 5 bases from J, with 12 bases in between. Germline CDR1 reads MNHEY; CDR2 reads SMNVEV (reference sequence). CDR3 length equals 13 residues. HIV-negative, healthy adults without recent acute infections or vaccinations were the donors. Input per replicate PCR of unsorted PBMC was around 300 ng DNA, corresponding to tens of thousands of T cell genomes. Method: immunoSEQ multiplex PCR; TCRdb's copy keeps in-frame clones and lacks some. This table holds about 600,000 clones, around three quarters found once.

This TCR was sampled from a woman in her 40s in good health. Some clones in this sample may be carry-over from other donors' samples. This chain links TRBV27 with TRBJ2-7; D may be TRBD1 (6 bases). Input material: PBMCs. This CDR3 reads CASSSSTGNEQYF. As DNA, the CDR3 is TGTGCCAGCAGTTCGTCAACAGGGAACGAGCAGTACTTC.